The clone carrying this TCR beta chain was detected a few times. This CDR3 is 14 amino acids long. From germline, CDR1 is MNHEY and CDR2 SVGAGI. Trimming cost V 0 bases and J 8 bases, with 13 bases left between them. The data belong to a study of blood T cell repertoires in COVID-19. Study at large: Donors in the United States, Italy and Spain gave samples during acute or convalescent COVID-19.

Produced via immunoSEQ multiplex PCR; TCRdb's table is partial and in-frame only. The repertoire consists of approximately 140,000 clones, with around 80% occurring once and the leading ten covering 2.4%. The chain uses TRBV6-5 and TRBJ1-2, with D maybe TRBD1 (5 bases). The sequence was obtained from a man in his forties with acute COVID-19. The source material was PBMCs or T cells enriched from blood (not recorded which). CDR3 in DNA: TGTGCCAGCAGTTACTCCACTGGACATCAGGGCTACACCTTC. The encoded protein is CASSYSTGHQGYTF.